This T cell receptor beta chain was retrieved from a study of CD8 T cells in Susac syndrome. The RNA, 0.5 to 1 ug, was put through reverse transcription using random hexamers. The TCR beta CDR3 was amplified by immunoSEQ multiplex PCR across 54 Vbeta, 13 Jbeta. TCRdb reprocessed the immunoSEQ multiplex PCR reads via MiXCR and lists one record per CDR3 protein. This table has 110,000 to 150,000 distinct CDR3 sequences, about 94% appearing once. Germline CDR1 MDHEN, CDR2 SYDVKM. Trimming pared 4 bases from V and 2 bases from J, leaving 7 bases between. CDR3 size: 13 residues. The receptor was isolated from a human donor in good health. The chain employs TRBV28 and TRBJ2-3, with D hard to call. The sequenced sample was CD8+ T cells from PBMCs. The CDR3 DNA is TGTGCCAGCAGTTCGACCTTCACAGATACGCAGTATTTT. Protein sequence: CASSSTFTDTQYF.